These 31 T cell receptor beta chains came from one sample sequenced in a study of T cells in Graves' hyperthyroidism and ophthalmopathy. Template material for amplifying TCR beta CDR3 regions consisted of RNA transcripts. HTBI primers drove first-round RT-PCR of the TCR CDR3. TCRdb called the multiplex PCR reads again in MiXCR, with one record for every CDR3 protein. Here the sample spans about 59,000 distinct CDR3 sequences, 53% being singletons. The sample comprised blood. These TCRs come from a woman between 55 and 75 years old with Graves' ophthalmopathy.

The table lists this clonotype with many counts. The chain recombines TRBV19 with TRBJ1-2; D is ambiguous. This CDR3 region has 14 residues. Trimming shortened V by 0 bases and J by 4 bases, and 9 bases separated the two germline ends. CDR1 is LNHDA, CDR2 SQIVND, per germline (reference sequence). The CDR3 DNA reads TGTGCCAGTAGTATAGAGGTGGGCACCTATGGCTACACCTTC. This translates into CASSIEVGTYGYTF.

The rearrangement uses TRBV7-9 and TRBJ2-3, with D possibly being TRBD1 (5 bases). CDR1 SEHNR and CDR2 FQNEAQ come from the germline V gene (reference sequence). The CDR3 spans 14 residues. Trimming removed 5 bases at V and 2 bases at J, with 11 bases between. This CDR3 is CASSQDTSTDTQYF. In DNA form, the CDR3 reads TGTGCCAGCAGCCAGGACACTTCCACAGATACGCAGTATTTT.

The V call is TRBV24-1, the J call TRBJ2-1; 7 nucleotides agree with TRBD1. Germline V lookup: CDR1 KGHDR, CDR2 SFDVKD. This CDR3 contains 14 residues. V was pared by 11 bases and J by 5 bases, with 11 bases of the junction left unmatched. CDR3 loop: CAIKSGTVDNEQFF. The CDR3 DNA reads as TGTGCCATTAAATCCGGGACAGTAGACAATGAGCAGTTCTTC.

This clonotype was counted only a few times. The DNA of the CDR3 is TGCAGCGTTGAAGATCATAGCACAGATACGCAGTATTTT. This gives the protein CSVEDHSTDTQYF. This rearrangement joins TRBV29-1 to TRBJ2-3; D gene uncertain. V was pared by 0 bases and J by 0 bases, with 4 bases between. Germline V gene sequence: CDR1 SQVTM, CDR2 ANQGSEA. The CDR3 consists of 13 residues.

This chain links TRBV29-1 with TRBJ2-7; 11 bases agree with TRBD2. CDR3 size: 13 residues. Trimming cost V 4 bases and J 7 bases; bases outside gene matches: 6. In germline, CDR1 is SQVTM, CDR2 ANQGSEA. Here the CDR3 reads CSVGLAGGNEQYF. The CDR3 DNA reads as TGCAGCGTTGGGCTAGCGGGAGGCAATGAGCAGTACTTC.

The CDR3 protein is CASSTRAGYEQYF. In DNA, the CDR3 is TGTGCCAGCAGCACCCGGGCCGGCTACGAGCAGTACTTC. The rearrangement links TRBV7-9 to TRBJ2-7; D is ambiguous. Trimming removed 5 bases at V and 3 bases at J, with 11 bases between. CDR1 and CDR2 from the germline V gene are SEHNR and FQNEAQ (reference sequence). This CDR3 is built from 13 residues.

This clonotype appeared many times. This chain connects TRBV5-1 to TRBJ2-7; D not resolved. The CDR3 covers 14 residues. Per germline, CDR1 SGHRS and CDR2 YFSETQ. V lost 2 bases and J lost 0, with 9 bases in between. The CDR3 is CASSFSLPSYEQYF. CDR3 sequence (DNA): TGCGCCAGCAGCTTCTCGCTCCCCTCCTACGAGCAGTACTTC.

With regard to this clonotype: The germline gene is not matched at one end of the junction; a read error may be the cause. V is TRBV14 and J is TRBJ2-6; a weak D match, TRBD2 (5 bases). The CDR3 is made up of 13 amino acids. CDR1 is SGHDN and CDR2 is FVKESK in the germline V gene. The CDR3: CASSQGTRATEAF. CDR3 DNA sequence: TGTGCCAGCAGCCAAGGAACTAGGGCCACTGAAGCTTTC.

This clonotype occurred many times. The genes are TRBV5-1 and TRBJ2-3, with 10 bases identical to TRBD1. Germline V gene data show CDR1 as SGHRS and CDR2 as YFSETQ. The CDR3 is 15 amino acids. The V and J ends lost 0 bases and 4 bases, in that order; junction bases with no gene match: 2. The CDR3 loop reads CASSLGTGGPDTQYF. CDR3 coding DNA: TGCGCCAGCAGCTTGGGGACAGGGGGGCCAGATACGCAGTATTTT.

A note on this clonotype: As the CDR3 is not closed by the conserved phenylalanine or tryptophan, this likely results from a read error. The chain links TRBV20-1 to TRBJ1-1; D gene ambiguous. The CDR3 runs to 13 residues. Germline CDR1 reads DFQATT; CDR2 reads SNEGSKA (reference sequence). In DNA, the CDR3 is TGCAGTACTAGATCGGTCATGAACACTGAAGCTTTCTTG. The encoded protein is CSTRSVMNTEAFL.

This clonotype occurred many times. In DNA form, the CDR3 reads TGCAGTGCTAGTTTAGGGGGGCCTGGGAATGAGCAGTTCTTC. Protein product: CSASLGGPGNEQFF. The chain employs TRBV20-1 and TRBJ2-1; TRBD1 or TRBD2 may be the D gene (6 bases each). Germline V gene lookup returns CDR1 DFQATT and CDR2 SNEGSKA (reference sequence). V lost 3 bases and J lost 7, with 16 bases in between. The length of the CDR3 is 14 residues.

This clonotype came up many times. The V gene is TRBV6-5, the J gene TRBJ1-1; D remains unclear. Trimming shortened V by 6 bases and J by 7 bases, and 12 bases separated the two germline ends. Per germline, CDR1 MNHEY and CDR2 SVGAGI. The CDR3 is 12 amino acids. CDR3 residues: CASSPLEGEAFF. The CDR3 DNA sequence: TGTGCCAGCAGCCCCCTCGAGGGTGAAGCTTTCTTT.

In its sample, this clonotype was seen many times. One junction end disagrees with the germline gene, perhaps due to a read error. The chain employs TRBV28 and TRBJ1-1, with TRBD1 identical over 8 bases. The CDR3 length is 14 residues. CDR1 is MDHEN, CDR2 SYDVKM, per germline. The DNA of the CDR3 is TGTGCCAGCAGTTTACAGGGGGCGAACACTGAAGTTTTCTTT. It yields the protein CASSLQGANTEVFF.

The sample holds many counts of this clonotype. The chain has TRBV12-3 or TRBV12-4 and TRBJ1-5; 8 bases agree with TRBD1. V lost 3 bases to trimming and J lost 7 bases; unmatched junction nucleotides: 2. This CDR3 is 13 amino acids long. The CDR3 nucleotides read TGTGCCAGCAGTTTCGACAGGGGCCAGCCCCAGCATTTT. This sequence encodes CASSFDRGQPQHF.

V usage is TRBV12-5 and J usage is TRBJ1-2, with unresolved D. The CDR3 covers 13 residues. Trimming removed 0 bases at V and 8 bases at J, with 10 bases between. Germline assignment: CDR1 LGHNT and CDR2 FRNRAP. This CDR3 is CASGLVLGGGYTF. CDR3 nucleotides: TGTGCTAGTGGTTTGGTACTGGGCGGGGGCTACACCTTC.

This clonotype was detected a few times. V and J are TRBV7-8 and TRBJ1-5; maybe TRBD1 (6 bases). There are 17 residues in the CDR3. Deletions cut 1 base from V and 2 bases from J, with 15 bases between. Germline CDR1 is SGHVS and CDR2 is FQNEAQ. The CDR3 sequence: CASSLDGTSFGNQPQHF. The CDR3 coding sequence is TGTGCCAGCAGCTTAGACGGGACAAGCTTTGGCAATCAGCCCCAGCATTTT.

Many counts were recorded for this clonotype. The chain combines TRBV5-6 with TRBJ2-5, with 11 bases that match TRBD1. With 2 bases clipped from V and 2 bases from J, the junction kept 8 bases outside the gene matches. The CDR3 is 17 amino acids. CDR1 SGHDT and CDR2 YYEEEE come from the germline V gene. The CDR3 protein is CASSLYGQGAVQETQYF. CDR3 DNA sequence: TGTGCCAGCAGCTTATATGGACAGGGGGCCGTACAAGAGACCCAGTACTTC.

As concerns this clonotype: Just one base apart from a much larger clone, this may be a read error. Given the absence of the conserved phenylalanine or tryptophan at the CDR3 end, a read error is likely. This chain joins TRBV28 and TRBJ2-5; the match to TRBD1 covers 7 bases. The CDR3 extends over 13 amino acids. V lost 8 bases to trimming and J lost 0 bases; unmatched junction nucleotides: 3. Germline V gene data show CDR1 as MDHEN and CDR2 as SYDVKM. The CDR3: CASGTDYQETQYS. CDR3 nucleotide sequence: TGTGCCAGCGGGACAGACTACCAAGAGACCCAGTACTCC.

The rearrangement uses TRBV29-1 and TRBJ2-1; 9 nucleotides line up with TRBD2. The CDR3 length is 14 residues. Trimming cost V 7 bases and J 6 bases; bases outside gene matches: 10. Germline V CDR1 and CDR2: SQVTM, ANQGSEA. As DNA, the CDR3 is TGCAGCGCCCAAAAGCGGGAGGTGGGCAATGAGCAGTTCTTC. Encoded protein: CSAQKREVGNEQFF.

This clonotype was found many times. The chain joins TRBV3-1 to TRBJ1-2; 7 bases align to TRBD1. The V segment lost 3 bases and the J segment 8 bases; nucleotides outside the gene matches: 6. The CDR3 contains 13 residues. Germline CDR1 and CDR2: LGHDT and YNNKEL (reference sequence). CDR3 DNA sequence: TGTGCCAGCAGCCAGGAAGGGGGCTGGGGCTACACCTTC. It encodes CASSQEGGWGYTF.

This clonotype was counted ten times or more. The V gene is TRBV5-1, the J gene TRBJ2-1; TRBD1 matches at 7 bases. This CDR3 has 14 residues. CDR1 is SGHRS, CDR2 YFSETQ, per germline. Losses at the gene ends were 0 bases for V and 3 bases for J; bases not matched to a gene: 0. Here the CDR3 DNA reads TGCGCCAGCAGCTTGGGGGACAGCTACAATGAGCAGTTCTTC. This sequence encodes CASSLGDSYNEQFF.

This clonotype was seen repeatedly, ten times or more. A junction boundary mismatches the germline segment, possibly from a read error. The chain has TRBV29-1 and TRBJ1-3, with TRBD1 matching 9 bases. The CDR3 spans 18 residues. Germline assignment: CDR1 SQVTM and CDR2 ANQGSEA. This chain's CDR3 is CSVEGQGLGGSSGNTIYF. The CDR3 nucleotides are TGCAGCGTCGAAGGACAGGGGCTGGGGGGCTCTTCTGGAAACACCATATATTTT.

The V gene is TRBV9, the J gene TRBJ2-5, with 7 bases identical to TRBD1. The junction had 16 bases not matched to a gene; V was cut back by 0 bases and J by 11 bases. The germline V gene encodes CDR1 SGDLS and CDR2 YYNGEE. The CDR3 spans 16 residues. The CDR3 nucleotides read TGTGCCAGCAGCGTAGCTCAGGGGGTTGACCCCGGAGAGCAGTACTTC. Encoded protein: CASSVAQGVDPGEQYF. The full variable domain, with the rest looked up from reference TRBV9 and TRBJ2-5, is DSGVTQTPKHLITATGQRVTLRCSPRSGDLSVYWYQQSLDQGLQFLIQYYNGEERAKGNILERFSAQQFPDLHSELNLSSLELGDSALYFCASSVAQGVDPGEQYFGPGTRLLVL.

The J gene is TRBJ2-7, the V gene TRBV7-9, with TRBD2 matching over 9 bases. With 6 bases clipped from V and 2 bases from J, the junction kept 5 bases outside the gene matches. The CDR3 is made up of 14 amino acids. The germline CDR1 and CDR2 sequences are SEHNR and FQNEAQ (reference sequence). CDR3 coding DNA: TGTGCCAGCAGAAGAACTAGCGGGCCCTACGAGCAGTACTTC. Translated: CASRRTSGPYEQYF. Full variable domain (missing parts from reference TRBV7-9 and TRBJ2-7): DTGVSQNPRHKITKRGQNVTFRCDPISEHNRLYWYRQTLGQGPEFLTYFQNEAQLEKSRLLSDRFSAERPKGSFSTLEIQRTEQGDSAMYLCASRRTSGPYEQYFGPGTRLTVT.

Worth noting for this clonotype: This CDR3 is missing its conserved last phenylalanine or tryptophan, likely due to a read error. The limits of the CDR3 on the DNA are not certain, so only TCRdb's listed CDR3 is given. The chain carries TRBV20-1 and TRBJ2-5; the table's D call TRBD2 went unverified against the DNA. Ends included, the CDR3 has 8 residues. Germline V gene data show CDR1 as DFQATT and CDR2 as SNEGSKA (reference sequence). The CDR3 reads CSATGLAG.

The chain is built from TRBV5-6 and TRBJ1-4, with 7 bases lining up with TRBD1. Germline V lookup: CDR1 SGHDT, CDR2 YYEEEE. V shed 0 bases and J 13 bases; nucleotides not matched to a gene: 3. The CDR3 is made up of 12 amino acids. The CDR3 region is CASSLGQGTLFF. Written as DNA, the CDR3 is TGTGCCAGCAGCTTGGGACAGGGAACACTGTTTTTT.

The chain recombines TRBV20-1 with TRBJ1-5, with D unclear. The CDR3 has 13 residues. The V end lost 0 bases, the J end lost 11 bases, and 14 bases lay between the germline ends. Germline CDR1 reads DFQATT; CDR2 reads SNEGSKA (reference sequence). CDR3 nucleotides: TGCAGTGCTAGAGAGGGGTACTCTGGGGCCCAGCATTTT. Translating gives CSAREGYSGAQHF.

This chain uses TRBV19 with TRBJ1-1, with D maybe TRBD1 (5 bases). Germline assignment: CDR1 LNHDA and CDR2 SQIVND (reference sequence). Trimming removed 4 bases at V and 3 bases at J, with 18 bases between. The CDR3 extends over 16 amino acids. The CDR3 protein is CASSTLAGRSDTEAFF. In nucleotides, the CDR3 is TGTGCCAGTAGTACCCTAGCGGGACGGTCGGACACTGAAGCTTTCTTT.

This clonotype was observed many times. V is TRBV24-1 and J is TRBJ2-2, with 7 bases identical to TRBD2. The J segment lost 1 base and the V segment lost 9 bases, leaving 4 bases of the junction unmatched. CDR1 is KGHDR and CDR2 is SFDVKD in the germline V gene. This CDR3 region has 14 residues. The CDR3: CATEGGENTGELFF. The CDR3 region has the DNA TGTGCCACCGAGGGAGGGGAGAACACCGGGGAGCTGTTTTTT.

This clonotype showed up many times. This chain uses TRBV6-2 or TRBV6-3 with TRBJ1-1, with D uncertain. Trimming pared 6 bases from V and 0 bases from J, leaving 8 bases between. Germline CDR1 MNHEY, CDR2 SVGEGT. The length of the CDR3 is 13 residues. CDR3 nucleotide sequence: TGTGCCAGCAGGACGATCATGAACACTGAAGCTTTCTTT. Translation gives CASRTIMNTEAFF.

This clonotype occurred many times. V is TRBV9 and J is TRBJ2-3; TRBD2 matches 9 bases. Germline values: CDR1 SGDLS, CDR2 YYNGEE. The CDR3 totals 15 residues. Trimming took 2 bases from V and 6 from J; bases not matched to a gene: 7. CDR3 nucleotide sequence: TGTGCCAGCAGCGTTAGCGGGAGAACTGGGGATACGCAGTATTTT. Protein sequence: CASSVSGRTGDTQYF.